The clone carrying this TCR beta chain showed up just a few times. Enrolled during active infection, Seattle patients were then followed longitudinally. The source of the sample is a study of blood T cell repertoires in COVID-19. As handled by the study authors: Cell counts per sample came from amplifying reference gene primers. Method: immunoSEQ multiplex PCR; TCRdb's copy keeps in-frame clones and lacks some. V, J and clone size reflect that table, while D and trimming were determined from the DNA. The top ten hold approximately 0.77% of the sample, which has 200,000 to 250,000 clones, 80% to 95% seen once. The TCR was taken from a man aged 55 to 70 with COVID-19, enrolled during active disease. Input material: peripheral blood.

The CDR3 DNA follows: TGCGCCAGCAAGGATAGCGGGAGGTCCAAAAACATTCAGTACTTC. Protein product: CASKDSGRSKNIQYF. The chain joins TRBV10-1 to TRBJ2-4, with 10 nucleotides matching TRBD2. Looked up from germline, CDR1 is WNHNN and CDR2 is SYGVQD (reference sequence). The CDR3 loop spans 15 amino acids. V lost 7 bases to trimming and J lost 2 bases; unmatched junction nucleotides: 5.